Listed below are T cell receptor beta chains from one sample, sequenced in a study of Ad26.COV2.S vaccination and SARS-CoV-2 variants. Clones were read by immunoSEQ multiplex PCR, and TCRdb kept only the in-frame ones, dropping some. The data hold approximately 97,000 clones, with about 78% observed a single time. Sequenced material: peripheral blood, taken after recovery from COVID-19. These receptors were taken from a human donor who had recovered from COVID-19. The CDR3 runs from the conserved cysteine through the conserved F or W. A D gene is named only where the DNA matches it firmly. A clone size is listed for some rows: how often the clone was seen (once, few, many), or a class if it is expanded.

J gene,V gene,clone size,CDR3 length,D gene,CDR3 DNA,CDR3 protein
TRBJ1-2,TRBV19,NA,13,TRBD1,TGTGCCAGTAGCACACAGGGGGCGACAGGCTACACCTTC,CASSTQGATGYTF
TRBJ1-4,TRBV2,NA,14,NA,TGTGCCAGCAAAGGCGAGGTTACTAATGAAAAACTGTTTTTT,CASKGEVTNEKLFF
TRBJ2-7,TRBV6-5,NA,16,NA,TGTGCCAGCAGTTACTCGGGGGCGGGGATAGAATACGAGCAGTACTTC,CASSYSGAGIEYEQYF
TRBJ2-7,TRBV6-6,NA,13,NA,TGTGCCAGCAGTTACGCTAGGACCTACGAGCAGTACTTC,CASSYARTYEQYF
TRBJ2-3,TRBV6-5,NA,14,NA,TGTGCCAGCAGTCTCCGGGACAGCACAGATACGCAGTATTTT,CASSLRDSTDTQYF
TRBJ1-3,TRBV30,NA,18,NA,TGTGCCTGGAGTTACGACGGGGGACTCCCGAGCTCTGGAAACACCATATATTTT,CAWSYDGGLPSSGNTIYF
TRBJ1-4,TRBV28,NA,16,NA,TGTGCCAGCAGTTTAGCCGGGACGACAACTAATGAAAAACTGTTTTTT,CASSLAGTTTNEKLFF
TRBJ1-1,TRBV3-1/TRBV3-2,NA,13,NA,TGTGCCAGCGGGGACGGGGTGAACACTGAAGCTTTCTTT,CASGDGVNTEAFF
TRBJ2-5,TRBV18,once,14,NA,TGTGCCAGCTCCCCCCAGGGGGGAGAAGAGACCCAGTACTTC,CASSPQGGEETQYF
TRBJ1-1,TRBV5-1,NA,16,NA,TGCGCCAGCAGCTCGGCGGCGGGGGGGCGCAGCACTGAAGCTTTCTTT,CASSSAAGGRSTEAFF
TRBJ1-5,TRBV19,NA,15,TRBD1,TGTGCCAGTACCCGAGCGGGACAGATAAATCAGCCCCAGCATTTT,CASTRAGQINQPQHF
TRBJ2-2,TRBV15,few,12,NA,TGTGCCACCAGCAGAGAGGCGGGCCAGCTGTTTTTT,CATSREAGQLFF
TRBJ2-1,TRBV29-1,few,13,TRBD2,TGCAGCGTTGAAAGCGGGGGATACAATGAGCAGTTCTTC,CSVESGGYNEQFF
TRBJ1-5,TRBV5-6,NA,15,TRBD1,TGTGCCAGCAGCAGACAGGGCCGGGGGAATCAGCCCCAGCATTTT,CASSRQGRGNQPQHF
TRBJ1-2,TRBV6-1,NA,15,TRBD1,TGTGCCAGCAGTGAAGGGACAGGCCAAACTCGGGGCTACACCTTC,CASSEGTGQTRGYTF
TRBJ2-3,TRBV5-1,NA,15,NA,TGCGCCAGCAGCCTAAGAACTGGGACATTGGATACGCAGTATTTT,CASSLRTGTLDTQYF
TRBJ1-5,TRBV2,many,15,NA,TGTGCCAGCAGTGATTCAGCAGGGTTCTATCAGCCCCAGCATTTT,CASSDSAGFYQPQHF
TRBJ2-1,TRBV4-1,NA,14,TRBD1,TGCGCCAGCAGCCAACAAACAGGGGGCAATGAGCAGTTCTTC,CASSQQTGGNEQFF
TRBJ1-5,TRBV5-1,few,13,NA,TGCGCCAGCAGCTTGACAGCGGATCAGCCCCAGCATTTT,CASSLTADQPQHF